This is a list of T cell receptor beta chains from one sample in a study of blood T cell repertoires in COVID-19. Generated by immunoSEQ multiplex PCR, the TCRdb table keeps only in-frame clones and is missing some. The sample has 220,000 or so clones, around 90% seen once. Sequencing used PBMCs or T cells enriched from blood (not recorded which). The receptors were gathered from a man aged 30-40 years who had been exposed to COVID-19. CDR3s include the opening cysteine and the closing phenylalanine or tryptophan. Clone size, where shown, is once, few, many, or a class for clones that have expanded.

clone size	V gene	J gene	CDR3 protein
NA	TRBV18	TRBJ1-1	CASSPKGDTEAFF
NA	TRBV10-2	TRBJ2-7	CASSESGGTYEQYF
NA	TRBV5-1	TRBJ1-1	CASSWGDSEATEAFF
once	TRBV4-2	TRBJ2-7	CASSQELGGGGYEQYF
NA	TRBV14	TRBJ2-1	CASSQGRGYYNEQFF
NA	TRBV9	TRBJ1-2	CASSVAQGPGGYGYTF
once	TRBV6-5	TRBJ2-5	CASRVLEGGRETQYF
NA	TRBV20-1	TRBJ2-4	CSALTTGGRYF
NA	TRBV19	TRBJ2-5	CASSMGLAEETQYF
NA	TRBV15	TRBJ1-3	CATSRAPGGTHGNTIYF
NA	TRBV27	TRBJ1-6	CASTSSSSYNSPLHF
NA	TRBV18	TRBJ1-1	CASSPLSTGGNTEAFF
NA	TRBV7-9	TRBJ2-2	CASSRLTEEPGELFF
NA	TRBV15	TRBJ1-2	CATSIQGTYGYTF
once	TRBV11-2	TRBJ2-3	CASSPIGGGWVQYF
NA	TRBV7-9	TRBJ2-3	CASSLTSGGLTSSTDTQYF
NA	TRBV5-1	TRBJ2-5	CASSPDGVGSGRRETQYF
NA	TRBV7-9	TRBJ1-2	CASSSSYGYTF
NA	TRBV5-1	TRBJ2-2	CASSLNAANTGELFF
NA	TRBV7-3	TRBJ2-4	CASSSGQGNIQYF
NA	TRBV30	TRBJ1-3	CAWSVTAGNTIYF
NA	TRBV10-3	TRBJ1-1	CAIGKLPGQQNTEAFF
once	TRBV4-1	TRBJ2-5	CASSQVHYRVGETQYF
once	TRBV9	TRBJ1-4	CASSVTFATNEKLFF
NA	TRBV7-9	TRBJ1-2	CASSLGLSVMLYGYTF
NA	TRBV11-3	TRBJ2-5	CASSRGAEGTQYF
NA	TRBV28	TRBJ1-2	CASTRRGLPPTYGYTF
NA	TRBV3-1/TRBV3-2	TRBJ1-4	CASRLSSLTGTNEKLFF
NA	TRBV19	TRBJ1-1	CASNFGTGRENTEAFF
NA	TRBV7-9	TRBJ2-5	CASTPADTGAETQYF
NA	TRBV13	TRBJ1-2	CAQWAQGGNGYTF
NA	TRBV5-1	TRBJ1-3	CASSLVSVEDTIYF
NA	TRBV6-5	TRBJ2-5	CASRKSRDYQETQYF
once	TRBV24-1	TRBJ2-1	CATAGGNEQFF
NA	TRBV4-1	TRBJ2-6	CASSQGAYSSGANVLTF
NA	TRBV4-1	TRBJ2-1	CASSPIAGSSYNEQFF
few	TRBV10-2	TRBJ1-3	CASRTGTAGNTIYF
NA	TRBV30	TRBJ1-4	CAWNRVLGEKLFF
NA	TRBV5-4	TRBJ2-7	CASSSSSYEQYF
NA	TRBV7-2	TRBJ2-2	CASSFTAGTGELFF
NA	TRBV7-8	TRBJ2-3	CASSILQGRSPDTQYF
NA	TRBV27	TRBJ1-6	CASSLSPVPPRAVGGTGPPLHF
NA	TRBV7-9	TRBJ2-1	CASSLGDKFF
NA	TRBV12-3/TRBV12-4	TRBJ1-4	CASSPRGEKLFF
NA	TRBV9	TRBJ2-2	CASSVVAGVTGELFF
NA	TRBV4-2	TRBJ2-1	CASSQVGAQQFF
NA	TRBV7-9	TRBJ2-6	CASSPRQLSGANVLTF
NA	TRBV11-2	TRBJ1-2	CASSSLTGEGVYGYTF
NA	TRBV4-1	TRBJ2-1	CASSQDLRSSYNEQFF
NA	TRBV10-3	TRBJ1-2	CAISESGPGNGYTF
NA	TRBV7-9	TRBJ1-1	CASSLVLGGNTEAFF
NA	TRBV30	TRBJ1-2	CAWIGAGGYTF